The 21 T cell receptor beta chains below come from one sample, sequenced in a study of blood T cell repertoires in COVID-19. The repertoire was sequenced with immunoSEQ multiplex PCR; TCRdb's copy has only in-frame clones and lacks some. The sample yields approximately 240,000 clones, 80% to 90% seen once. The sample comprised peripheral blood. These receptors all come from a woman over 75 with active or convalescent COVID-19.

This clone was seen only once. J is TRBJ1-1 and V is TRBV13; D remains ambiguous. V lost 5 bases and J 7 bases, leaving 17 bases between the germline ends. The CDR3 extends over 14 amino acids. Per germline, CDR1 PRHDT and CDR2 FYEKMQ (reference sequence). The CDR3 here is CASSPGSRAIEAFF. Here the CDR3 DNA reads TGTGCCAGCAGCCCGGGGTCTCGGGCCATTGAAGCTTTCTTT.

This chain uses TRBV7-2 with TRBJ1-5, with 7 bases fitting TRBD1. This CDR3 spans 14 amino acids. V lost 5 bases, J lost 7 bases, and 8 bases stayed unmatched. The germline V gene has CDR1 SGHTA and CDR2 FQGNSA. The CDR3 loop is CASSPRQGWQPQHF. CDR3 bases: TGTGCCAGCAGCCCTCGACAGGGTTGGCAGCCCCAGCATTTT.

The gene calls are TRBV11-3 and TRBJ2-5; D may be TRBD1 (6 bases). This CDR3 is 16 amino acids long. Deletions cut 2 bases from V and 0 bases from J, with 13 bases between. Germline V gives CDR1 SGHNT, CDR2 YENEEA. CDR3 DNA sequence: TGTGCCAGCAGCTTAACAGGGACAAAGTACCAAGAGACCCAGTACTTC. Residues: CASSLTGTKYQETQYF.

This sequence joins TRBV5-4 and TRBJ2-2; 8 bases align to TRBD1. This CDR3 is built from 15 residues. Trimming at V came to 2 bases and at J to 4 bases, leaving 4 bases not matched to a gene. Germline V gene lookup returns CDR1 SGHNT and CDR2 YYREEE (reference sequence). The CDR3 DNA is TGTGCCAGCAGCTTTGGACAGGGACGCACCGGGGAGCTGTTTTTT. Translation gives CASSFGQGRTGELFF.

This clone has more than one count but fewer than ten. The chain links TRBV7-2 to TRBJ1-2, with 9 nucleotides matching TRBD1. The CDR3 runs to 16 residues. Per germline, CDR1 SGHTA and CDR2 FQGNSA. V lost 1 base and J lost 7; bases outside the gene matches: 10. The DNA for the CDR3 is TGTGCCAGCAGCTTAGGGGGACAGGGTGCCTTGGGTGGCTACACCTTC. Translating it yields CASSLGGQGALGGYTF.

This chain connects TRBV4-3 to TRBJ1-1, with D possibly being TRBD1 (6 bases). Trimming stripped 0 bases from V and 3 bases from J, with 14 bases between. From germline, CDR1 is LGHNA and CDR2 YSLEER. The CDR3 has 16 residues. CDR3 in DNA: TGCGCCAGCAGCCAAGATTCGGCAGGGGACGACACTGAAGCTTTCTTT. Translating it yields CASSQDSAGDDTEAFF.

The chain couples TRBV9 to TRBJ2-7; D may be TRBD2 (5 bases). The CDR3 is 15 amino acids. Germline loops: CDR1 SGDLS, CDR2 YYNGEE. The ends were cut back, 4 bases at V and 0 bases at J, with 14 bases in the middle. The CDR3 sequence: CASSSHPGSSYEQYF. DNA for the CDR3: TGTGCCAGCAGCTCCCATCCGGGGAGCTCCTACGAGCAGTACTTC. The whole variable domain, filled in from reference TRBV9 and TRBJ2-7, reads DSGVTQTPKHLITATGQRVTLRCSPRSGDLSVYWYQQSLDQGLQFLIQYYNGEERAKGNILERFSAQQFPDLHSELNLSSLELGDSALYFCASSSHPGSSYEQYFGPGTRLTVT.

The chain combines TRBV6-5 with TRBJ1-2, with 8 bases lining up with TRBD1. This CDR3 is 13 amino acids long. Germline CDR1 is MNHEY and CDR2 is SVGAGI. The J segment lost 6 bases and the V segment lost 8 bases, leaving 8 bases of the junction unmatched. In nucleotides, the CDR3 is TGTGCCAGCCGCTTAAGACAGGGGAATGGCTACACCTTC. Protein product: CASRLRQGNGYTF.

The chain uses TRBV7-9 and TRBJ1-4, with TRBD1 as a possible D gene (5 bases). Trimming cost V 3 bases and J 3 bases, with 8 bases left between them. The CDR3 is made up of 14 amino acids. Germline V CDR1 and CDR2: SEHNR, FQNEAQ (reference sequence). The CDR3 region has the DNA TGTGCCAGCAGCTTTGGGGGGTCTAATGAAAAACTGTTTTTT. Protein product: CASSFGGSNEKLFF.

V usage is TRBV7-9 and J usage is TRBJ2-2; possibly TRBD2 for D (6 bases). The CDR3 sequence is 17 residues long. V was pared by 1 base and J by 0 bases, with 12 bases between. CDR1 and CDR2 (germline): SEHNR, FQNEAQ (reference sequence). The chain's CDR3 is CASSLGTSRANTGELFF. CDR3 nucleotides: TGTGCCAGCAGCTTAGGAACTAGCCGAGCGAACACCGGGGAGCTGTTTTTT.

With respect to this clone: Other DNA sequences in the sample encode the same CDR3. This chain links TRBV18 with TRBJ2-5, with 9 bases identical to TRBD2. This CDR3 has 14 residues. J lost 5 bases, V lost 1 base, and 2 bases had no gene match. Per the germline V gene, CDR1 is KGHSH and CDR2 is LQKENI. CDR3 nucleotide sequence: TGTGCCAGCTCACCACGGACTAGCGTGGAGACCCAGTACTTC. Its protein is CASSPRTSVETQYF.

This clone was seen only a few times. The rearrangement joins TRBV7-3 to TRBJ2-6; D gene ambiguous. V lost 5 bases, J lost 4 bases, and 15 bases lay in between. The CDR3 spans 16 residues. Germline loops: CDR1 SGHTA, CDR2 FQGTGA. The CDR3 nucleotides read TGTGCCAGCAGCGAAATAACAGCTCCCGGGGCCAACGTCCTGACTTTC. It is translated as CASSEITAPGANVLTF.

This chain connects TRBV27 to TRBJ2-6; 7 positions match TRBD1. CDR1 is MNHEY, CDR2 SMNVEV, per germline (reference sequence). Losses at the gene ends were 2 bases for V and 0 bases for J; bases not matched to a gene: 7. The length of the CDR3 is 18 residues. CDR3 in DNA: TGTGCCAGCAGTTTAGCCACAGGGGACAGCTCTGGGGCCAACGTCCTGACTTTC. This encodes CASSLATGDSSGANVLTF.

In this sample, this clone turned up once. The chain uses TRBV7-2 and TRBJ2-7, with D possibly matching TRBD1 (6 bases). Germline-derived CDR1 and CDR2 are SGHTA and FQGNSA. The CDR3 totals 17 residues. V was shortened by 5 bases and J by 7 bases, with 27 bases between the two germline ends. CDR3 sequence: CASSPTTSTGPQGEQYF. CDR3 DNA sequence: TGTGCCAGCAGCCCGACGACCTCGACAGGCCCTCAGGGGGAGCAGTACTTC.

The rearrangement links TRBV5-4 to TRBJ2-2; D call uncertain. Per germline, CDR1 SGHNT and CDR2 YYREEE (reference sequence). This CDR3 comprises 13 residues. V was cut by 2 bases and J by 7 bases, with 9 bases left in between. As DNA, the CDR3 is TGTGCCAGCAGCTTCTCTCGAGGCGGGGAGCTGTTTTTT. Translated, it gives CASSFSRGGELFF. Together with reference TRBV5-4 and TRBJ2-2, the CDR3 gives the full variable domain: ETGVTQSPTHLIKTRGQQVTLRCSSQSGHNTVSWYQQALGQGPQFIFQYYREEENGRGNFPPRFSGLQFPNYSSELNVNALELDDSALYLCASSFSRGGELFFGEGSRLTVL.

The CDR3 region has the DNA TGCGCCAGCAGCTCGGAGGCGAACTATGGCTACACCTTC. This translates into CASSSEANYGYTF. The chain carries TRBV5-1 and TRBJ1-2, with no clear D. The CDR3 has 13 amino acids. V was pared by 3 bases and J by 2 bases, with 8 bases between. Germline-derived CDR1 and CDR2 are SGHRS and YFSETQ.

In its sample, this clone was seen a few times. V is TRBV20-1 and J is TRBJ2-1; D possibly corresponds to TRBD2 (6 bases). V shed 6 bases and J shed 12 bases, with 12 bases lying between them. The CDR3 covers 10 residues. Per germline, CDR1 DFQATT and CDR2 SNEGSKA (reference sequence). DNA of the CDR3: TGCAGTGCAGGCCGGGACTCGCAGTTCTTC. Translated, it gives CSAGRDSQFF.

V and J are TRBV18 and TRBJ2-1; 13 nucleotides align to TRBD2. This CDR3 is 16 amino acids long. The germline gives CDR1 KGHSH, CDR2 LQKENI. The V gene end was trimmed by 0 bases and the J gene end by 6 bases; junction bases not matched to a gene: 2. This CDR3 is CASSPPGTSGVNEQFF. For the CDR3, the DNA is TGTGCCAGCTCACCACCCGGGACTAGCGGGGTCAATGAGCAGTTCTTC.

This sequence joins TRBV2 and TRBJ2-1; possible D gene TRBD2, 5 bases. V lost 6 bases, J lost 10 bases, and 16 bases lay in between. Germline V lookup: CDR1 SNHLY, CDR2 FYNNEI. This CDR3 region has 13 residues. CDR3 DNA sequence: TGTGCCAGCAGAATTGAAACGACTACGGAGCAGTTCTTC. This sequence encodes CASRIETTTEQFF.

The chain carries TRBV25-1 and TRBJ1-1, with D uncertain. CDR1 is MGHDK, CDR2 SYGVNS, per germline. The V end was cut by 4 bases, the J end by 11 bases, with 11 bases between. The CDR3 has 11 amino acids. This chain's CDR3 is CASSGAREAFF. DNA of the CDR3: TGTGCCAGCAGTGGGGCACGGGAGGCTTTCTTT.

The chain links TRBV7-9 to TRBJ1-1; D remains ambiguous. The V end lost 4 bases, the J end lost 4 bases, and 13 bases lay between the germline ends. The CDR3 length is 14 residues. Germline loops: CDR1 SEHNR, CDR2 FQNEAQ (reference sequence). CDR3 in amino acids: CASSYLGSVTEAFF. The CDR3 nucleotides are TGTGCCAGCAGCTACCTCGGGTCGGTCACTGAAGCTTTCTTT.